A selection of T cell receptor beta chains follows, all from one sample in a study of OX40 agonist ivuxolimab in advanced cancers. Assay: immunoSEQ multiplex PCR; the TCRdb copy retains only in-frame clones and omits some. This table holds roughly 53,000 clones, 93% found once. Here the sequenced sample was CD4+ or CD8+ T cells sorted from blood, taken in a trial of the OX40 agonist ivuxolimab. Source of these receptors: an adult with an advanced solid tumor such as melanoma, head and neck, liver or kidney cancer. CDR3s include the opening cysteine and the closing phenylalanine or tryptophan. The D gene is left open where the match is weak. Rows give clone size only sometimes, using once, few, many, or a class for an expanded clone.

TRBV7-3	TRBJ2-1	-	TRBD1	CASSSGTGNFNEQFF	TGTGCCAGCAGCTCCGGGACAGGGAATTTCAATGAGCAGTTCTTC
TRBV27	TRBJ2-5	-	TRBD2	CASITPGGLAKTQYF	TGTGCCAGCATTACCCCGGGTGGACTAGCGAAGACCCAGTACTTC
TRBV5-1	TRBJ2-1	-	TRBD2	CASSLSGLAGVNEQFF	TGCGCCAGCAGCCTCTCCGGGCTAGCGGGAGTGAATGAGCAGTTCTTC
TRBV4-3	TRBJ2-7	-	-	CASSQDTGVYEQYF	TGCGCCAGCAGCCAAGATACGGGGGTCTACGAGCAGTACTTC
TRBV7-6	TRBJ2-3	-	TRBD2	CASSLRTSGRAYLSTDTQYF	TGTGCCAGCAGCCTCCGGACTAGCGGGAGGGCCTATCTTAGCACAGATACGCAGTATTTT
TRBV28	TRBJ2-3	-	-	CASSLLGRAGDTQYF	TGTGCCAGCAGTTTATTGGGCAGGGCGGGAGATACGCAGTATTTT
TRBV19	TRBJ2-7	-	TRBD2	CASSIRLDSREVTYEQYF	TGTGCCAGTAGTATCCGTCTGGATTCGCGGGAGGTCACCTACGAGCAGTACTTC
TRBV4-3	TRBJ2-1	-	TRBD2	CASSQETVIAGGHEQFF	TGCGCCAGCAGCCAAGAAACTGTAATAGCGGGAGGGCATGAGCAGTTCTTC
TRBV7-9	TRBJ2-1	-	TRBD2	CASSSHIGRGLAVYNEQFF	TGTGCCAGCAGTTCTCACATTGGGCGTGGACTAGCGGTCTACAATGAGCAGTTCTTC
TRBV5-5	TRBJ2-2	-	TRBD1	CASSLGPGTGKHTGELFF	TGTGCCAGCAGCTTGGGGCCTGGGACAGGGAAGCACACCGGGGAGCTGTTTTTT
TRBV6-6	TRBJ1-1	-	-	CASSYPEDSMNTEAFF	TGTGCCAGCAGTTACCCGGAGGACAGCATGAACACTGAAGCTTTCTTT
TRBV11-2	TRBJ2-5	-	-	CASSLVVGGLETQYF	TGTGCCAGCAGCTTAGTTGTTGGGGGGTTAGAGACCCAGTACTTC
TRBV7-9	TRBJ1-3	-	-	CASRGVHSGNTIYF	TGTGCCAGCAGGGGGGTTCACTCTGGAAACACCATATATTTT
TRBV27	TRBJ2-7	-	-	CASSLVGGSYEQYF	TGTGCCAGCAGTTTAGTGGGGGGCTCCTACGAGCAGTACTTC
TRBV25-1	TRBJ2-1	once	TRBD1	CASSVETGRNEQFF	TGTGCCAGCAGTGTAGAGACAGGGCGAAATGAGCAGTTCTTC
TRBV9	TRBJ2-7	-	-	CASSVGRTPSYEQYF	TGTGCCAGCAGCGTAGGGAGGACCCCCTCCTACGAGCAGTACTTC
TRBV7-9	TRBJ2-5	-	-	CASSPSLETQYF	TGTGCCAGCAGCCCGTCGTTGGAGACCCAGTACTTC
TRBV6-1	TRBJ1-2	-	TRBD1	CASGTGFPFDGYTF	TGTGCCAGTGGGACAGGCTTTCCTTTTGATGGCTACACCTTC
TRBV27	TRBJ1-1	-	-	CASSFWGPGTEAFF	TGTGCCAGCAGTTTTTGGGGTCCGGGGACTGAAGCTTTCTTT
TRBV10-3	TRBJ2-1	-	-	CAISDGAEQFF	TGTGCCATCAGTGATGGGGCTGAGCAGTTCTTC
TRBV6-5	TRBJ2-7	-	-	CASSPPWGYEQYF	TGTGCCAGCAGTCCCCCCTGGGGGTACGAGCAGTACTTC
TRBV7-9	TRBJ2-1	-	TRBD2	CASSGRVYNEQFF	TGTGCCAGCAGCGGGAGGGTTTACAATGAGCAGTTCTTC
TRBV28	TRBJ2-2	-	TRBD2	CASSRSSGNTGELFF	TGTGCCAGCAGCCGCTCTAGCGGCAACACCGGGGAGCTGTTTTTT
TRBV7-9	TRBJ1-2	-	-	CASSDQGIMGGYTF	TGTGCCAGCAGCGATCAGGGGATTATGGGCGGCTACACCTTC
TRBV27	TRBJ2-1	-	-	CASSLLSSYNEQFF	TGTGCCAGCAGTTTATTATCATCCTACAATGAGCAGTTCTTC
TRBV13	TRBJ2-1	-	-	CASSLTGSYNEQFF	TGTGCCAGCAGCTTAACTGGCTCCTACAATGAGCAGTTCTTC
TRBV14	TRBJ1-5	-	TRBD1	CASSQGQGGNQPQHF	TGTGCCAGCAGCCAAGGCCAGGGGGGCAATCAGCCCCAGCATTTT
TRBV7-9	TRBJ2-2	-	-	CASRVNSVTGELFF	TGTGCCAGCAGGGTTAACTCCGTCACCGGGGAGCTGTTTTTT
TRBV19	TRBJ2-7	-	-	CASSTLLGHAYEQYF	TGTGCCAGTAGTACTCTCCTAGGGCACGCCTACGAGCAGTACTTC
TRBV2	TRBJ1-2	-	TRBD1	CASTWTGENYGYTF	TGTGCCAGCACCTGGACAGGGGAAAACTATGGCTACACCTTC
TRBV11-2	TRBJ1-5	-	TRBD1	CASSFDRAQPQHF	TGTGCCAGCAGCTTTGACAGGGCTCAGCCCCAGCATTTT
TRBV12-5	TRBJ2-3	-	TRBD1	CASGSRQGCTDTQYF	TGTGCTAGTGGTTCCCGACAGGGATGCACAGATACGCAGTATTTT
TRBV28	TRBJ2-7	-	-	CASSPTGPEQYF	TGTGCCAGCAGTCCCACAGGGCCCGAGCAGTACTTC
TRBV9	TRBJ2-7	-	-	CASSVGEGWGLEQYF	TGTGCCAGCAGCGTAGGGGAAGGATGGGGACTCGAGCAGTACTTC
TRBV9	TRBJ1-2	few	-	CASSAFQGPGNGYTF	TGTGCCAGCAGCGCATTTCAGGGCCCAGGAAACGGCTACACCTTC
TRBV4-1	TRBJ2-7	few	-	CASSPTDSGYEQYF	TGCGCCAGCAGCCCGACGGATAGCGGCTACGAGCAGTACTTC
TRBV19	TRBJ1-1	-	-	CASSMLVEAFF	TGTGCCAGTAGTATGCTCGTTGAAGCTTTCTTT
TRBV4-3	TRBJ2-7	-	-	CASSQGRGGYEQYF	TGCGCCAGCAGCCAAGGCAGGGGTGGATACGAGCAGTACTTC
TRBV9	TRBJ2-7	-	-	CASSGDTIYEQYF	TGTGCCAGCAGCGGCGACACGATCTACGAGCAGTACTTC
TRBV27	TRBJ2-7	-	-	CASGVYARTDEQYF	TGTGCCAGCGGGGTCTACGCCAGGACGGACGAGCAGTACTTC
TRBV29-1	TRBJ2-7	-	-	CSVPGLEYEQYF	TGCAGCGTGCCGGGACTGGAGTACGAGCAGTACTTC